This TCR beta chain emerged from a study of cytomegalovirus exposure and HLA in healthy donors. For this clone: Its antigen is still unknown.

Germline V gives CDR1 SGHDT, CDR2 YYEEEE. V gave up 4 bases and J gave up 5 bases; unmatched junction bases: 9. This CDR3 is built from 15 residues. The PCR used 60 Vbeta and 13 Jbeta primers. Produced via immunoSEQ multiplex PCR; TCRdb's table is partial and in-frame only. The sample holds fewer than 45,000 clones, 80% seen once. Points from the study as a whole: As a later analysis revealed, most CMV-associated TCR beta chains appeared HLA-restricted. There were a few CMV-associated chains whose specificity for CMV antigens was confirmed in vitro. One later analysis reportedly identified an Asian-associated ancestry cluster that showed fewer N-insertions than the roughly 640-donor mean.

The clonotype comes from a male donor in good health and CMV-seronegative. The chain employs TRBV5-6 and TRBJ2-7; TRBD1 matches 10 bases. Material for sequencing was PBMCs. In DNA form, the CDR3 reads TGTGCCAGCAGCCCACGGGACAGGGGCCTCCACGAGCAGTACTTC. It is translated as CASSPRDRGLHEQYF.